This is a list of T cell receptor beta chains from one sample in a study of shared clonotypes between healthy human individuals. The table came from immunoSEQ multiplex PCR; TCRdb's copy has only in-frame clones and leaves some out. The profile shows over 100,000 clones, roughly 70% of them singletons. The source material was memory CD8+ T cells sorted from blood. The receptors stem from a woman younger than 45 in good health. The CDR3 runs from the conserved cysteine through the conserved F or W. A D gene is named only where the DNA matches it firmly. Clone size is given for some rows only: seen once, a few or many times, or a class if the clone is expanded.

j_gene: TRBJ1-1; abundance: -; v_gene: TRBV27; d_gene: TRBD1; CDR3aa: CASSLTGEVVTEAFF; CDR3nt: TGTGCCAGCAGTTTGACAGGGGAAGTTGTCACTGAAGCTTTCTTT
j_gene: TRBJ1-3; abundance: -; v_gene: TRBV27; d_gene: -; CDR3aa: CASSRGNTIYF; CDR3nt: TGTGCCAGCAGCAGGGGAAACACCATATATTTT
j_gene: TRBJ2-1; abundance: -; v_gene: TRBV28; d_gene: -; CDR3aa: CASSLIWDNEQFF; CDR3nt: TGTGCCAGCAGTTTGATCTGGGACAATGAGCAGTTCTTC
j_gene: TRBJ2-1; abundance: once; v_gene: TRBV9; d_gene: -; CDR3aa: CASSAYRGTGWREDSYNEQFF; CDR3nt: TGTGCCAGCAGCGCCTACCGAGGGACAGGGTGGCGGGAGGACTCCTACAATGAGCAGTTCTTC
j_gene: TRBJ2-7; abundance: -; v_gene: TRBV25-1; d_gene: -; CDR3aa: CASSEGAGSYEQYF; CDR3nt: TGTGCCAGCAGTGAAGGAGCGGGCAGCTACGAGCAGTACTTC
j_gene: TRBJ2-1; abundance: -; v_gene: TRBV10-3; d_gene: TRBD2; CDR3aa: CAIWGELAGDEQFF; CDR3nt: TGTGCCATCTGGGGGGAGCTAGCGGGCGATGAGCAGTTCTTC
j_gene: TRBJ2-7; abundance: -; v_gene: TRBV7-9; d_gene: -; CDR3aa: CASSPRDRSYEQYF; CDR3nt: TGTGCCAGCAGCCCACGGGACCGCTCCTACGAGCAGTACTTC
j_gene: TRBJ2-7; abundance: -; v_gene: TRBV29-1; d_gene: TRBD1; CDR3aa: CSVMDRGYSYEQYF; CDR3nt: TGCAGCGTTATGGACAGGGGCTATTCCTACGAGCAGTACTTC
j_gene: TRBJ2-3; abundance: -; v_gene: TRBV7-6; d_gene: -; CDR3aa: CATTQLTRDTDTQYF; CDR3nt: TGTGCAACAACTCAGCTTACCCGGGACACAGATACGCAGTATTTT
j_gene: TRBJ2-1; abundance: -; v_gene: TRBV19; d_gene: -; CDR3aa: CASSIGDLTNEQFF; CDR3nt: TGTGCCAGTAGTATAGGGGATCTAACCAATGAGCAGTTCTTC
j_gene: TRBJ2-3; abundance: -; v_gene: TRBV10-3; d_gene: -; CDR3aa: CAITETSTDTQYF; CDR3nt: TGTGCCATCACCGAGACTAGCACAGATACGCAGTATTTT
j_gene: TRBJ2-7; abundance: -; v_gene: TRBV16; d_gene: TRBD1; CDR3aa: CASSQGTVTYEQYF; CDR3nt: TGTGCCAGCAGCCAGGGGACAGTTACCTACGAGCAGTACTTC
j_gene: TRBJ2-2; abundance: many; v_gene: TRBV7-3; d_gene: TRBD2; CDR3aa: CASSVGLAGGPGGELFF; CDR3nt: TGTGCCAGCAGCGTGGGACTAGCGGGAGGGCCCGGCGGGGAGCTGTTTTTT
j_gene: TRBJ1-1; abundance: -; v_gene: TRBV28; d_gene: TRBD1; CDR3aa: CASRRTGGISNTEAFF; CDR3nt: TGTGCCAGCAGGCGTACAGGGGGGATTTCAAACACTGAAGCTTTCTTT
j_gene: TRBJ2-5; abundance: -; v_gene: TRBV6-1; d_gene: TRBD2; CDR3aa: CASSGLGSGEQYF; CDR3nt: TGTGCCAGCTCGGGACTAGGCAGTGGTGAGCAGTACTTC
j_gene: TRBJ2-7; abundance: medium-sized; v_gene: TRBV19; d_gene: -; CDR3aa: CASSIMATPSYEQYF; CDR3nt: TGTGCCAGTAGTATAATGGCCACCCCCTCCTACGAGCAGTACTTC
j_gene: TRBJ2-2; abundance: -; v_gene: TRBV6-4; d_gene: TRBD2; CDR3aa: CASTSGAGDTGELFF; CDR3nt: TGTGCCAGCACTAGCGGGGCAGGAGACACCGGGGAGCTGTTTTTT
j_gene: TRBJ1-5; abundance: many; v_gene: TRBV25-1; d_gene: -; CDR3aa: CASSEKQGFQPQHF; CDR3nt: TGTGCCAGCAGTGAGAAGCAGGGATTCCAGCCCCAGCATTTT
j_gene: TRBJ1-5; abundance: -; v_gene: TRBV28; d_gene: -; CDR3aa: CASSSGHQPQHF; CDR3nt: TGTGCCAGCAGTTCGGGACATCAGCCCCAGCATTTT
j_gene: TRBJ2-1; abundance: -; v_gene: TRBV2; d_gene: -; CDR3aa: CASRRDPNEQFF; CDR3nt: TGTGCCAGCCGCCGAGACCCCAATGAGCAGTTCTTC
j_gene: TRBJ1-2; abundance: -; v_gene: TRBV6-1; d_gene: -; CDR3aa: CASKVRLYDYGYTF; CDR3nt: TGTGCCAGCAAAGTCAGGCTTTACGACTATGGCTACACCTTC
j_gene: TRBJ2-1; abundance: -; v_gene: TRBV29-1; d_gene: -; CDR3aa: CSVEGVKYNEQFF; CDR3nt: TGCAGCGTTGAAGGCGTTAAATACAATGAGCAGTTCTTC
j_gene: TRBJ1-2; abundance: few; v_gene: TRBV1; d_gene: -; CDR3aa: CTSSVRKTYGYTF; CDR3nt: TGCACCAGCAGCGTGCGAAAGACCTATGGCTACACCTTC
j_gene: TRBJ2-2; abundance: -; v_gene: TRBV10-2; d_gene: -; CDR3aa: CATGGGELFF; CDR3nt: TGCGCCACTGGGGGAGGGGAGCTGTTTTTT
j_gene: TRBJ2-1; abundance: -; v_gene: TRBV6-4; d_gene: TRBD1; CDR3aa: CASSGGGQGDYNEQFF; CDR3nt: TGTGCCAGCAGTGGGGGGGGACAGGGCGACTACAATGAGCAGTTCTTC
j_gene: TRBJ2-7; abundance: -; v_gene: TRBV27; d_gene: -; CDR3aa: CASSLSPITYEQYF; CDR3nt: TGTGCCAGCAGTTTATCGCCGATTACCTACGAGCAGTACTTC
j_gene: TRBJ1-6; abundance: -; v_gene: TRBV30; d_gene: -; CDR3aa: CAWSDDMGDSPLHF; CDR3nt: TGTGCCTGGAGCGATGACATGGGGGATTCACCCCTCCACTTT
j_gene: TRBJ1-5; abundance: -; v_gene: TRBV28; d_gene: TRBD1; CDR3aa: CASRRSRDREGQPQHF; CDR3nt: TGTGCCAGCAGACGTAGCCGGGACAGGGAGGGTCAGCCCCAGCATTTT
j_gene: TRBJ2-7; abundance: once; v_gene: TRBV2; d_gene: -; CDR3aa: CASSGSGNEQYF; CDR3nt: TGTGCCAGCAGTGGCTCAGGGAACGAGCAGTACTTC
j_gene: TRBJ2-1; abundance: -; v_gene: TRBV7-9; d_gene: -; CDR3aa: CASSLARVNEQFF; CDR3nt: TGTGCCAGCAGCTTAGCCAGGGTCAATGAGCAGTTCTTC
j_gene: TRBJ1-2; abundance: -; v_gene: TRBV28; d_gene: -; CDR3aa: CASSLSSSRPYGYTF; CDR3nt: TGTGCCAGCAGTTTATCCTCTAGCAGGCCCTATGGCTACACCTTC
j_gene: TRBJ2-7; abundance: -; v_gene: TRBV2; d_gene: TRBD2; CDR3aa: CASSDPLAGDGGTHEQYF; CDR3nt: TGTGCCAGCAGTGACCCACTAGCGGGAGATGGTGGAACCCACGAGCAGTACTTC
j_gene: TRBJ1-1; abundance: -; v_gene: TRBV7-6; d_gene: TRBD1; CDR3aa: CASSLTGTDTEAFF; CDR3nt: TGTGCCAGCAGCCTTACCGGGACAGACACTGAAGCTTTCTTT
j_gene: TRBJ2-5; abundance: -; v_gene: TRBV9; d_gene: -; CDR3aa: CASSVGGPLETQYF; CDR3nt: TGTGCCAGCAGCGTAGGAGGGCCCCTAGAGACCCAGTACTTC
j_gene: TRBJ1-5; abundance: -; v_gene: TRBV19; d_gene: -; CDR3aa: CASSIPQGGHQPQHF; CDR3nt: TGTGCCAGTAGTATCCCACAGGGAGGGCATCAGCCCCAGCATTTT
j_gene: TRBJ1-5; abundance: -; v_gene: TRBV6-6; d_gene: -; CDR3aa: CASSSTGNHQPQHF; CDR3nt: TGTGCCAGCAGTTCTACAGGGAATCATCAGCCCCAGCATTTT
j_gene: TRBJ2-1; abundance: -; v_gene: TRBV13; d_gene: TRBD2; CDR3aa: CASSLGTSGSYNEQFF; CDR3nt: TGTGCCAGCAGCTTAGGGACTAGCGGCTCCTACAATGAGCAGTTCTTC
j_gene: TRBJ1-2; abundance: -; v_gene: TRBV6-5; d_gene: -; CDR3aa: CASKAGTGYGYTF; CDR3nt: TGTGCCAGCAAGGCAGGGACCGGGTATGGCTACACCTTC
j_gene: TRBJ1-4; abundance: -; v_gene: TRBV6-1; d_gene: -; CDR3aa: CASSASKRGREKLFF; CDR3nt: TGTGCCAGCAGTGCTTCAAAAAGGGGCCGGGAAAAACTGTTTTTT
j_gene: TRBJ1-2; abundance: -; v_gene: TRBV25-1; d_gene: -; CDR3aa: CASSEMGNNYGYTF; CDR3nt: TGTGCCAGCAGTGAAATGGGAAATAACTATGGCTACACCTTC
j_gene: TRBJ1-4; abundance: -; v_gene: TRBV5-5; d_gene: -; CDR3aa: CASSSDPGPNEKLFF; CDR3nt: TGTGCCAGCAGCTCGGACCCAGGCCCAAATGAAAAACTGTTTTTT
j_gene: TRBJ2-1; abundance: -; v_gene: TRBV7-9; d_gene: -; CDR3aa: CASSLELVHEQFF; CDR3nt: TGTGCCAGCAGCTTAGAACTAGTCCATGAGCAGTTCTTC
j_gene: TRBJ1-6; abundance: -; v_gene: TRBV15; d_gene: -; CDR3aa: CATSLVLQGNSPLHF; CDR3nt: TGTGCCACCAGCCTTGTCTTACAGGGTAATTCACCCCTCCACTTT
j_gene: TRBJ2-3; abundance: -; v_gene: TRBV10-1; d_gene: -; CDR3aa: CASSESIEPTDTQYF; CDR3nt: TGCGCCAGCAGTGAGTCGATCGAACCCACAGATACGCAGTATTTT
j_gene: TRBJ1-1; abundance: -; v_gene: TRBV14; d_gene: -; CDR3aa: CASSQTTGTEAFF; CDR3nt: TGTGCCAGCAGCCAGACGACGGGGACTGAAGCTTTCTTT
j_gene: TRBJ2-2; abundance: -; v_gene: TRBV28; d_gene: -; CDR3aa: CASKVGESNTGELFF; CDR3nt: TGTGCCAGCAAAGTGGGGGAATCGAACACCGGGGAGCTGTTTTTT
j_gene: TRBJ2-2; abundance: -; v_gene: TRBV2; d_gene: -; CDR3aa: CASSGSTNTGELFF; CDR3nt: TGTGCCAGCAGTGGCAGTACGAACACCGGGGAGCTGTTTTTT
j_gene: TRBJ2-1; abundance: -; v_gene: TRBV30; d_gene: TRBD2; CDR3aa: CAWSDVREGNEQFF; CDR3nt: TGTGCCTGGAGTGATGTCAGGGAGGGCAATGAGCAGTTCTTC
j_gene: TRBJ2-2; abundance: -; v_gene: TRBV15; d_gene: -; CDR3aa: CATSRDPTGELFF; CDR3nt: TGTGCCACCAGCAGAGATCCGACCGGGGAGCTGTTTTTT
j_gene: TRBJ2-1; abundance: many; v_gene: TRBV6-4; d_gene: -; CDR3aa: CASSTDGNNEQFF; CDR3nt: TGTGCCAGCAGTACGGACGGCAACAATGAGCAGTTCTTC
j_gene: TRBJ2-5; abundance: -; v_gene: TRBV19; d_gene: -; CDR3aa: CASSTILGEVETQYF; CDR3nt: TGTGCCAGTAGTACAATTCTGGGGGAGGTCGAGACCCAGTACTTC
j_gene: TRBJ1-4; abundance: many; v_gene: TRBV28; d_gene: TRBD1; CDR3aa: CASIPGWGTGSHSSGEKLFF; CDR3nt: TGTGCCAGCATCCCCGGCTGGGGGACAGGAAGTCACAGTTCCGGTGAAAAACTGTTTTTT
j_gene: TRBJ2-1; abundance: few; v_gene: TRBV29-1; d_gene: -; CDR3aa: CSASSPGQQNEQFF; CDR3nt: TGCAGCGCTTCAAGTCCGGGCCAACAAAATGAGCAGTTCTTC
j_gene: TRBJ2-3; abundance: -; v_gene: TRBV11-2; d_gene: TRBD1; CDR3aa: CASSLIPPRGRDGTDTQYF; CDR3nt: TGTGCCAGCAGCTTAATCCCCCCCAGGGGGCGCGATGGCACAGATACGCAGTATTTT
j_gene: TRBJ2-1; abundance: -; v_gene: TRBV27; d_gene: -; CDR3aa: CASSRDTSSYNEQFF; CDR3nt: TGTGCCAGCAGTAGGGACACCAGCTCCTACAATGAGCAGTTCTTC
j_gene: TRBJ2-3; abundance: -; v_gene: TRBV9; d_gene: TRBD2; CDR3aa: CASSFSGTTDTQYF; CDR3nt: TGTGCCAGCAGCTTTAGCGGGACAACAGATACGCAGTATTTT
j_gene: TRBJ2-7; abundance: -; v_gene: TRBV5-1; d_gene: -; CDR3aa: CASSLEAANYEQYF; CDR3nt: TGCGCCAGCAGCTTGGAGGCAGCAAACTACGAGCAGTACTTC
j_gene: TRBJ2-1; abundance: -; v_gene: TRBV6-4; d_gene: TRBD2; CDR3aa: CASSPSGEYNEQFF; CDR3nt: TGTGCCAGCAGTCCAAGCGGGGAGTATAATGAGCAGTTCTTC
j_gene: TRBJ1-5; abundance: once; v_gene: TRBV19; d_gene: -; CDR3aa: CASSTRDNYQPQHF; CDR3nt: TGTGCCAGTAGTACCCGGGACAACTATCAGCCCCAGCATTTT